A single sample is the source of the 27 T cell receptor beta chains below, sequenced in a study of CD8+ T cells in alopecia areata. RNA was extracted and reverse transcribed into cDNA as the sequencing template. Produced via immunoSEQ multiplex PCR; TCRdb's table is partial and in-frame only. Altogether over 30,000 clones are present, roughly 80% being singletons, with the ten largest covering about 20%. The specimen sequenced was NKG2D-low CD8+ T cells sorted from blood. The receptor source for this set is a human donor with alopecia areata.

This chain uses TRBV2 with TRBJ1-2; D unresolved. V was trimmed by 9 bases and J by 4 bases, leaving 9 bases between them. This CDR3 region has 11 residues. Germline-derived CDR1 and CDR2 are SNHLY and FYNNEI. The CDR3 loop is CARDGPYGYTF. CDR3 in DNA: TGTGCCAGGGACGGACCCTATGGCTACACCTTC.

CDR3 nucleotide sequence: TGTGCCAGCAGTTTAGGGACTAGCGGCTTCTTC. Protein sequence: CASSLGTSGFF. The gene calls are TRBV27 and TRBJ2-1; 11 nucleotides line up with TRBD2. Germline V gene data show CDR1 as MNHEY and CDR2 as SMNVEV (reference sequence). The V and J ends lost 2 bases and 16 bases, in that order; junction bases with no gene match: 1. CDR3 length equals 11 residues.

The chain combines TRBV4-1 with TRBJ2-7; D not resolved. The V end was cut by 0 bases, the J end by 1 base, with 10 bases between. The CDR3 runs 15 residues. Germline-derived CDR1 and CDR2 are MGHRA and YSYEKL. This CDR3 reads CASSQDYGYSYEQYF. In DNA form, the CDR3 reads TGCGCCAGCAGCCAAGATTATGGCTATTCCTACGAGCAGTACTTC.

The chain recombines TRBV19 with TRBJ2-3; D unclear. The CDR3 contains 13 residues. Germline CDR1 is LNHDA and CDR2 is SQIVND (reference sequence). The germline V and J ends were trimmed by 3 bases and 1 base, with 5 bases remaining between them. DNA of the CDR3: TGTGCCAGTAGTATCGTGGGCACAGATACGCAGTATTTT. Amino acid sequence: CASSIVGTDTQYF.

The chain employs TRBV5-1 and TRBJ2-2; D is uncertain. CDR1 and CDR2 from the germline V gene are SGHRS and YFSETQ. The CDR3 covers 12 residues. V lost 1 base to trimming and J lost 8 bases, with 6 bases between them. The CDR3: CASSLSAGELFF. CDR3 nucleotide sequence: TGCGCCAGCAGCTTGTCTGCTGGGGAGCTGTTTTTT.

This chain links TRBV5-1 with TRBJ2-1, with TRBD2 identical over 9 bases. In germline, CDR1 is SGHRS, CDR2 YFSETQ. V shed 3 bases, J shed 6 bases, and the junction held 10 bases outside the gene matches. This CDR3 has 16 residues. CDR3 DNA: TGCGCCAGCAGCTCCGCCCCCAGCGGGAGGCTCAATGAGCAGTTCTTC. Translating gives CASSSAPSGRLNEQFF.

This chain uses TRBV11-2 with TRBJ2-3; 10 positions match TRBD2. Trimming at V came to 1 base and at J to 2 bases, leaving 6 bases not matched to a gene. The V gene's germline CDR1 is SGHAT and CDR2 FQNNGV. The CDR3 totals 17 residues. CDR3 bases: TGTGCCAGCAGCTTAGGGTCTAGCGGGGGAAACACAGATACGCAGTATTTT. This gives the protein CASSLGSSGGNTDTQYF. The full variable domain, with the rest looked up from reference TRBV11-2 and TRBJ2-3, is EAGVAQSPRYKIIEKRQSVAFWCNPISGHATLYWYQQILGQGPKLLIQFQNNGVVDDSQLPKDRFSAERLKGVDSTLKIQPAKLEDSAVYLCASSLGSSGGNTDTQYFGPGTRLTVL.

This clone was recorded only once. The rearrangement uses TRBV30 and TRBJ2-2; 8 nucleotides match TRBD2. V dropped 0 bases and J dropped 9; count of bases not matched to a gene: 3. Per the germline V gene, CDR1 is GTSNPN and CDR2 is SVGIG (reference sequence). This CDR3 contains 13 residues. For the CDR3, the DNA is TGTGCCTGGAGTGTACTAGCGGCCCGGGAGCTGTTTTTT. It codes for CAWSVLAARELFF. The entire variable domain, with the rest obtained from reference TRBV30 and TRBJ2-2, is as follows: SQTIHQWPATLVQPVGSPLSLECTVEGTSNPNLYWYRQAAGRGLQLLFYSVGIGQISSEVPQNLSASRPQDRQFILSSKKLLLSDSGFYLCAWSVLAARELFFGEGSRLTVL.

The chain has TRBV9 and TRBJ2-7; no reliable D call. The germline V gene encodes CDR1 SGDLS and CDR2 YYNGEE. The CDR3 has 14 amino acids. Trimming removed 3 bases at V and 4 bases at J, with 14 bases between. For the CDR3, the DNA is TGTGCCAGCAGCGCGCCGACACTTCCGTACGAGCAGTACTTC. Translating it yields CASSAPTLPYEQYF. The full variable domain, its missing parts supplied by reference TRBV9 and TRBJ2-7, is DSGVTQTPKHLITATGQRVTLRCSPRSGDLSVYWYQQSLDQGLQFLIQYYNGEERAKGNILERFSAQQFPDLHSELNLSSLELGDSALYFCASSAPTLPYEQYFGPGTRLTVT.

This clone was detected only a few times. The V gene is TRBV18, the J gene TRBJ2-1; D gene ambiguous. V was clipped by 8 bases and J by 5 bases, with 7 bases between them. Germline loops: CDR1 KGHSH, CDR2 LQKENI. This CDR3 spans 11 amino acids. The DNA of the CDR3 is TGTGCCAGCGAGCGAAACAATGAGCAGTTCTTC. This sequence encodes CASERNNEQFF. The full variable domain, with the rest looked up from reference TRBV18 and TRBJ2-1, is NAGVMQNPRHLVRRRGQEARLRCSPMKGHSHVYWYRQLPEEGLKFMVYLQKENIIDESGMPKERFSAEFPKEGPSILRIQQVVRGDSAAYFCASERNNEQFFGPGTRLTVL.

This clone was counted between two and nine times. V is TRBV6-4 and J is TRBJ2-6; weak D call: TRBD1 (7 bases). The CDR3 loop spans 14 amino acids. Germline V gene data show CDR1 as MRHNA and CDR2 as SNTAGT. The ends were cut back, 6 bases at V and 9 bases at J, with 15 bases in the middle. The CDR3 protein is CASSPGQEGNVLTF. CDR3 sequence (DNA): TGTGCCAGCAGCCCCGGACAGGAGGGCAACGTCCTGACTTTC.

The chain joins TRBV29-1 to TRBJ1-2, with D perhaps matching TRBD1 (5 bases). This CDR3 has 10 residues. Germline CDR1 is SQVTM and CDR2 is ANQGSEA. V lost 4 bases and J 8 bases, leaving 8 bases between the germline ends. The CDR3 sequence: CSVAQGGYTF. The CDR3 DNA reads TGCAGCGTTGCCCAGGGAGGCTACACCTTC.

The V and J genes are TRBV30 and TRBJ2-3; no clear D gene. CDR3 length: 13 amino acids. With 0 bases removed from V and 3 bases from J, the gap between germline ends came to 7 bases. Germline V gene sequence: CDR1 GTSNPN, CDR2 SVGIG (reference sequence). The DNA for the CDR3 is TGTGCCTGGAGTGTACTGGGGACAGATACGCAGTATTTT. Amino acids: CAWSVLGTDTQYF. Looking up the rest from reference TRBV30 and TRBJ2-3 gives the full variable domain: SQTIHQWPATLVQPVGSPLSLECTVEGTSNPNLYWYRQAAGRGLQLLFYSVGIGQISSEVPQNLSASRPQDRQFILSSKKLLLSDSGFYLCAWSVLGTDTQYFGPGTRLTVL.

The rearrangement uses TRBV7-2 and TRBJ1-2, with TRBD1 as a possible D gene (6 bases). CDR3 length equals 13 residues. V was shortened by 3 bases and J by 4 bases, with 9 bases between the two germline ends. Per the germline V gene, CDR1 is SGHTA and CDR2 is FQGNSA. CDR3 sequence: CASSFGQTYGYTF. CDR3 coding DNA: TGTGCCAGCAGCTTCGGACAGACCTATGGCTACACCTTC.

The genes are TRBV6-5 and TRBJ2-3; D unclear. There are 15 residues in the CDR3. V lost 3 bases to trimming and J lost 0 bases, with 10 bases between them. Germline V gene data show CDR1 as MNHEY and CDR2 as SVGAGI. CDR3 sequence (DNA): TGTGCCAGCAGTTATTTCCACCTCAGCACAGATACGCAGTATTTT. This sequence encodes CASSYFHLSTDTQYF.

A single count supports this clone. The rearrangement links TRBV29-1 to TRBJ2-7; 10 positions agree with TRBD2. The CDR3 sequence is 16 residues long. V was clipped by 0 bases and J by 0 bases; unmatched bases: 5. Germline lookup yields CDR1 SQVTM and CDR2 ANQGSEA. CDR3 sequence: CSVEEGASGSSYEQYF. The CDR3, as DNA: TGCAGCGTTGAAGAGGGGGCTAGCGGGAGCTCCTACGAGCAGTACTTC.

This clone was detected only once. The gene calls are TRBV11-2 and TRBJ2-3; D may be TRBD1 (5 bases). Germline CDR1 and CDR2: SGHAT and FQNNGV. V lost 1 base and J 2 bases, leaving 10 bases between the germline ends. The CDR3 is 15 amino acids. The CDR3 DNA reads TGTGCCAGCAGCTTAGGGCAGGGCGACACAGATACGCAGTATTTT. Residues: CASSLGQGDTDTQYF.

The rearrangement links TRBV29-1 to TRBJ2-5, with TRBD1 matching over 10 bases. This CDR3 is built from 13 residues. V shed 6 bases and J 5 bases; nucleotides not matched to a gene: 6. Germline-derived CDR1 and CDR2 are SQVTM and ANQGSEA. The CDR3 here is CSVDRGLRETQYF. The CDR3 DNA is TGCAGCGTCGACAGGGGGCTCCGGGAGACCCAGTACTTC.

V usage is TRBV29-1 and J usage is TRBJ2-7, with TRBD2 identical over 10 bases. J was trimmed by 1 base and V by 6 bases; bases with no gene match: 6. Germline assignment: CDR1 SQVTM and CDR2 ANQGSEA. This CDR3 has 14 residues. In DNA form, the CDR3 reads TGCAGCGTCGTGGGACTAGCGAGTTCCTACGAGCAGTACTTC. It translates to CSVVGLASSYEQYF.

The chain is built from TRBV2 and TRBJ2-2; D gene ambiguous. Germline V gives CDR1 SNHLY, CDR2 FYNNEI. The CDR3 has 14 residues. The germline V and J ends were trimmed by 9 bases and 2 bases, with 13 bases remaining between them. The CDR3 DNA is TGTGCCAGTGGCACGACTGGAAACACCGGGGAGCTGTTTTTT. Its translation: CASGTTGNTGELFF.

This clone was found a few times. The CDR3 coding sequence is TGTGCCAGCAGTCCGGGAGGGACTAGCGTGGCCTACGAGCAGTACTTC. Translation gives CASSPGGTSVAYEQYF. The chain couples TRBV28 to TRBJ2-7; 10 bases match TRBD2. The V gene's germline CDR1 is MDHEN and CDR2 SYDVKM. Germline trimming cut 5 bases from V and 2 bases from J; bases unmatched to any gene: 9. This CDR3 comprises 16 residues.

V is TRBV28 and J is TRBJ2-3; TRBD1 matches at 12 bases. Germline CDR1 is MDHEN and CDR2 is SYDVKM. This CDR3 is built from 15 residues. Losses at the gene ends were 5 bases for V and 3 bases for J; bases not matched to a gene: 3. Here the CDR3 reads CASSGTGGITDTQYF. The CDR3 DNA reads as TGTGCCAGCAGTGGGACAGGGGGCATAACAGATACGCAGTATTTT.

This chain links TRBV5-1 with TRBJ2-7, with 10 nucleotides matching TRBD2. The CDR3 runs to 14 residues. Trimming took 4 bases from V and 3 from J; bases not matched to a gene: 4. Germline V CDR1 and CDR2: SGHRS, YFSETQ. The CDR3: CASSSGRADYEQYF. DNA of the CDR3: TGCGCCAGCAGCAGCGGGAGGGCCGACTACGAGCAGTACTTC.

This clone has a handful of counts. The V and J genes are TRBV12-5 and TRBJ2-1; D call uncertain. CDR3 size: 14 residues. Trimming pared 6 bases from V and 5 bases from J, leaving 14 bases between. Germline V lookup: CDR1 LGHNT, CDR2 FRNRAP. The CDR3 sequence is CASGPSLSNNEQFF. The CDR3 nucleotides read TGTGCTAGTGGCCCCTCTTTGTCGAACAATGAGCAGTTCTTC.

The chain links TRBV5-1 to TRBJ2-7, with TRBD2 identical over 7 bases. In germline, CDR1 is SGHRS, CDR2 YFSETQ. With V trimmed by 4 bases and J by 3 bases, 7 bases remained unmatched. The CDR3 runs 14 residues. The CDR3 DNA sequence: TGCGCCAGCAGCCTAGCGGACTACGACTACGAGCAGTACTTC. Protein sequence: CASSLADYDYEQYF.

The rearrangement joins TRBV5-4 to TRBJ2-5; 12 nucleotides line up with TRBD2. Germline assignment: CDR1 SGHNT and CDR2 YYREEE (reference sequence). The CDR3 spans 16 residues. V shed 4 bases and J 1 base; nucleotides not matched to a gene: 5. The CDR3 loop is CASSALAGGPQETQYF. As DNA, the CDR3 is TGTGCCAGCAGCGCACTAGCGGGAGGCCCCCAAGAGACCCAGTACTTC.

The rearrangement links TRBV7-8 to TRBJ2-1; D may be TRBD2 (5 bases). CDR1 is SGHVS, CDR2 FQNEAQ, per germline. V lost 1 base and J lost 4, with 17 bases in between. This CDR3 comprises 17 residues. CDR3: CASSLDTSARGYNEQFF. CDR3 coding DNA: TGTGCCAGCAGCTTAGACACCAGCGCCCGAGGGTACAATGAGCAGTTCTTC. Together with reference TRBV7-8 and TRBJ2-1, the CDR3 gives the full variable domain: GAGVSQSPRYKVAKRGQDVALRCDPISGHVSLFWYQQALGQGPEFLTYFQNEAQLDKSGLPSDRFFAERPEGSVSTLKIQRTQQEDSAVYLCASSLDTSARGYNEQFFGPGTRLTVL.